This TCR beta chain was identified during a study of CD8+CD57+ T cells in acquired aplastic anemia. Across the study: DNA recovered from sorted CD4+ and CD8+ cells had a mean of approximately 3.2 ug.

The study profiled TCR beta VDJ and CDR3 using genomic DNA as template. MiXCR, applied by TCRdb to the reads, yields one record per CDR3 protein. The sample consists of 150,000 to 200,000 distinct CDR3 sequences, over 60% of them appearing once. The V end was cut by 0 bases, the J end by 2 bases, with 2 bases between. Germline lookup yields CDR1 KGHDR and CDR2 SFDVKD. The CDR3 is made up of 13 amino acids. Study-level points and caveats: Controls and patients did not differ significantly in CD8+ Simpson's diversity. Common to patients and controls were twenty-nine CD8+ CDR3 sequences.

Regarding this clonotype: Antigen unknown.

Sequencing was carried out using sorted CD4+, CD8+, or CD8+CD57+ T cells (not recorded which) from PBMCs. This sequence was found in a human donor with severe aplastic anemia or a healthy control (not recorded which). The chain uses TRBV24-1 and TRBJ2-3; D is undetermined. The CDR3 loop reads CATSDLVTDTQYF. In DNA, the CDR3 is TGTGCCACCAGTGATTTGGTCACAGATACGCAGTATTTT.